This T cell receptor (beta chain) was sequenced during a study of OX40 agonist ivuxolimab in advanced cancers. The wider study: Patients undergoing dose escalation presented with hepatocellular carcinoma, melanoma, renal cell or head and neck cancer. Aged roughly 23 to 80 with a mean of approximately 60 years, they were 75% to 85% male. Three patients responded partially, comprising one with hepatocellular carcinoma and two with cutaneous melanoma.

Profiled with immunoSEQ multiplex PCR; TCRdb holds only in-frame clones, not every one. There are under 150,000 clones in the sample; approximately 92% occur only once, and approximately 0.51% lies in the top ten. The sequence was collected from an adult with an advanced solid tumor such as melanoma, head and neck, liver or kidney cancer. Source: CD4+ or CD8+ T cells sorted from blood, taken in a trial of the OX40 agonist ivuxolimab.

The CDR3 DNA is TGTGCCAGTAGTATTAGGGCTACTGGCTGGAATCAGCCCCAGCATTTT. Its protein product is CASSIRATGWNQPQHF. The rearrangement links TRBV19 to TRBJ1-5; no firm D call. Looked up from germline, CDR1 is LNHDA and CDR2 is SQIVND (reference sequence). Deletions cut 3 bases from V and 4 bases from J, with 16 bases between. The CDR3 covers 16 residues.